There are many counts of the clone carrying this T cell receptor (beta chain). V was clipped by 6 bases and J by 8 bases; unmatched bases: 12. The germline V gene encodes CDR1 SGHAT and CDR2 FQNNGV. The CDR3 contains 15 residues. Ophthalmopathy patients showed a Clinical Activity Score of at least 3, NOSPECS grade of at least 4 and duration under 3 months. This record comes from a study of T cells in Graves' hyperthyroidism and ophthalmopathy. Study as a whole: Sampling of peripheral blood happened at initial diagnosis, prior to any treatment.

Amplification of TCR beta CDR3 regions used RNA as the template. An initial round of RT-PCR targeting the TCR CDR3 relied on the HTBI primer set. One entry per CDR3 protein results from TCRdb running MiXCR on the multiplex PCR reads. Of some 350,000 distinct CDR3 sequences listed, roughly 15% are singletons. The origin of this receptor is a woman aged 40 to 50 with Graves' ophthalmopathy. The sequenced sample was blood. The V call is TRBV11-2, the J call TRBJ1-4, with 7 positions matching TRBD1. The CDR3 nucleotides read TGTGCCAGCAGTACAGGGGCTCAAGTGTGGGAAAAACTGTTTTTT. Translating gives CASSTGAQVWEKLFF.